These 7 T cell receptor beta chains came from one sample sequenced in a study of blood T cell repertoires in COVID-19. Libraries were prepared by immunoSEQ multiplex PCR; TCRdb keeps only in-frame clonotypes and omits some of them. Found here are under 300,000 clones, around 88% of them singletons; the top ten hold 2.5%. The sample was PBMCs or T cells enriched from blood (not recorded which). The origin of the receptors is a woman between 40 and 55 years old with acute COVID-19.

The rearrangement uses TRBV27 and TRBJ1-2, with D possibly matching TRBD1 (5 bases). V was cut by 5 bases and J by 6 bases, with 22 bases left in between. Per the germline V gene, CDR1 is MNHEY and CDR2 is SMNVEV (reference sequence). This CDR3 is 16 amino acids long. The CDR3 spells CASSLRQGLRFDGYTF. The DNA of the CDR3 is TGTGCCAGCAGTCTCCGCCAGGGACTGAGATTTGATGGCTACACCTTC.

This sequence joins TRBV7-6 and TRBJ2-7; TRBD2 aligns across 11 bases. V lost 5 bases and J lost 2; bases outside the gene matches: 5. The germline gives CDR1 SGHVS, CDR2 FNYEAQ. The CDR3 extends over 15 amino acids. CDR3 residues: CASSPRLAGPYEQYF. CDR3 coding DNA: TGTGCCAGCAGCCCCCGACTAGCGGGGCCCTACGAGCAGTACTTC.

The rearrangement joins TRBV24-1 to TRBJ2-2; 11 bases fit TRBD2. The ends lost 6 bases at V and 0 bases at J; junction bases unmatched: 5. The CDR3 loop spans 17 amino acids. Germline lookup yields CDR1 KGHDR and CDR2 SFDVKD. CDR3 sequence reads: CATSPLTSGANTGELFF. Written as DNA, the CDR3 is TGTGCCACCAGTCCCCTGACTAGCGGGGCGAACACCGGGGAGCTGTTTTTT.

The gene calls are TRBV18 and TRBJ1-1; D is perhaps TRBD1 (5 bases). Trimming left V 1 base short and J 4 bases short, with 16 bases between. The CDR3 length is 16 residues. Germline loops: CDR1 KGHSH, CDR2 LQKENI. DNA of the CDR3: TGTGCCAGCTCACCACTCCCAGGGATACTCGGCACTGAAGCTTTCTTT. This encodes CASSPLPGILGTEAFF.

This sequence joins TRBV2 and TRBJ2-3; TRBD2 matches at 8 bases. The CDR3 consists of 13 residues. Germline V gene lookup returns CDR1 SNHLY and CDR2 FYNNEI. The V segment lost 11 bases and the J segment 4 bases; nucleotides outside the gene matches: 8. DNA for the CDR3: TGTGCCGGAGCGGGAGAGATCGCAGATACGCAGTATTTT. Its protein is CAGAGEIADTQYF.

The chain combines TRBV27 with TRBJ1-1; D not certain. Germline V gene lookup returns CDR1 MNHEY and CDR2 SMNVEV (reference sequence). The V gene lost 0 bases and the J gene lost 6 bases, with 14 bases spanning the gap. The CDR3 covers 15 residues. This CDR3 is CASSLSRSGGAEAFF. CDR3 in DNA: TGTGCCAGCAGTTTATCCAGGTCCGGAGGCGCTGAAGCTTTCTTT.

There are many counts of this clone. Other nucleotide sequences from this sample produce the same CDR3. J is TRBJ1-1 and V is TRBV10-3; D gene uncertain. The CDR3 has 12 residues. Germline V gene lookup returns CDR1 ENHRY and CDR2 SYGVKD. V lost 8 bases and J lost 1, with 8 bases in between. CDR3 coding DNA: TGTGCCATCGGGCGGGGGAACACTGAAGCTTTCTTT. Its protein is CAIGRGNTEAFF.